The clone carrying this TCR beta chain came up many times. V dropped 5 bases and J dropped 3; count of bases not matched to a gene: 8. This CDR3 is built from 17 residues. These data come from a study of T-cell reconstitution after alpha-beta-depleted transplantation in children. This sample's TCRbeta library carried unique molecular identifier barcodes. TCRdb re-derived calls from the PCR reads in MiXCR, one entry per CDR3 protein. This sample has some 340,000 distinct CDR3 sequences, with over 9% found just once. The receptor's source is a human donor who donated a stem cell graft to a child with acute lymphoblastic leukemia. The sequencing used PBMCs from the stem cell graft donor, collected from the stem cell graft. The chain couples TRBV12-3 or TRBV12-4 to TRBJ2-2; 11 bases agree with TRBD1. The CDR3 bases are TGTGCCAGCAGTCGCCGGACAGGGGGCGCCGACACCGGGGAGCTGTTTTTT. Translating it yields CASSRRTGGADTGELFF.